Included here is one T cell receptor (beta chain) sequence, with context. What it binds is not known. This entry comes from a study of beta chain features in type 1 diabetes. Study overall: The number of sorted cells examined across all samples was approximately 100 million. Findings and limits, study-wide: In every one of the four CD4+ subsets, TCRB CDR3s were moderately but significantly shorter in Type 1 diabetes patients.

Every isolated RNA sample was fully reverse transcribed, so sequencing captured expressed TCRB transcripts. Repertoires were generated with immunoSEQ multiplex PCR, while TCRdb's copy carries only in-frame clones and drops some. The profile shows hundreds of thousands of clones, about 14% of them singletons. In total, each donor contributed a single heparinised blood draw that averaged approximately 120 mL. This TCR was recovered from a man aged 18 to 29 with type 1 diabetes. The specimen sequenced was naive CD4+ T cells from blood.

In nucleotides, the CDR3 is TGTGCCAGCAGTTTATATGGAGGGGAGCTGTTTTTT. Translation: CASSLYGGELFF. The genes are TRBV27 and TRBJ2-2; D is unresolved. With 1 base removed from V and 8 bases from J, the gap between germline ends came to 5 bases. Per germline, CDR1 MNHEY and CDR2 SMNVEV (reference sequence). The CDR3 extends over 12 amino acids.